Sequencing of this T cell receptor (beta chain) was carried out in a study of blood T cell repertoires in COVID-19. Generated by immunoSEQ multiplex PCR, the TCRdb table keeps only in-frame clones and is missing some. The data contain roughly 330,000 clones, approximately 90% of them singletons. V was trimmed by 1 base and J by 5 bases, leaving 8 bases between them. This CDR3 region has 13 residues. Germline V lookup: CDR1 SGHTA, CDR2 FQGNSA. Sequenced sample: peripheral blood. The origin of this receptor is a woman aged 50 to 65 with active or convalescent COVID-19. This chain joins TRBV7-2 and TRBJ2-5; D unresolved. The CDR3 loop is CASSLGAGETQYF. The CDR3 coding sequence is TGTGCCAGCAGCTTAGGGGCTGGGGAGACCCAGTACTTC.